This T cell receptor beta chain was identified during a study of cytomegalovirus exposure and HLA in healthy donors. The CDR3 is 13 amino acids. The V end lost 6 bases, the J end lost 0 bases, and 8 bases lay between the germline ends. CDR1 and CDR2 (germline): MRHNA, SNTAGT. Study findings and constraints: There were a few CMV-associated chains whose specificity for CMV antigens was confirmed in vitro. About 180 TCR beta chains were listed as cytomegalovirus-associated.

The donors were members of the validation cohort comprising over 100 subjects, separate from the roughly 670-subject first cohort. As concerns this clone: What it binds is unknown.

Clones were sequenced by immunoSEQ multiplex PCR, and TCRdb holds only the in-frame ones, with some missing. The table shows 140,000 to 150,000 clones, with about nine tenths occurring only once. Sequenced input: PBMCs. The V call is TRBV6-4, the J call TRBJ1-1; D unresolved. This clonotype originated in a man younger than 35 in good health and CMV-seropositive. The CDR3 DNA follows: TGTGCCAGCAGGAGAGATATGAACACTGAAGCTTTCTTT. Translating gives CASRRDMNTEAFF.